The 19 T cell receptor beta chains reported below all come from one sample, sequenced in a study of blood T cell repertoires in COVID-19. Assay used: immunoSEQ multiplex PCR; TCRdb lists only in-frame clones, some missing. The table has 150,000 or so clones, 65% to 85% seen once. The sequenced material came from peripheral blood. All receptors derive from an older woman with acute or convalescent COVID-19.

On this clone itself: The germline gene is not matched at one end of the junction; a read error may be the cause. The chain recombines TRBV11-2 with TRBJ1-4; TRBD1 aligns across 8 bases. The CDR3 totals 13 residues. Germline-derived CDR1 and CDR2 are SGHAT and FQNNGV. CDR3 amino acids: CASSLSHSGQGFF. The CDR3 DNA reads as TGTGCCAGCAGCTTAAGTCATAGCGGACAGGGTTTCTTT. The full variable domain, its missing parts supplied by reference TRBV11-2 and TRBJ1-4, is EAGVAQSPRYKIIEKRQSVAFWCNPISGHATLYWYQQILGQGPKLLIQFQNNGVVDDSQLPKDRFSAERLKGVDSTLKIQPAKLEDSAVYLCASSLSHSGQGFFGSGTQLSVL.

This clone was seen a few times. The chain uses TRBV7-8 and TRBJ1-1; TRBD1 aligns across 10 bases. CDR1 is SGHVS, CDR2 FQNEAQ, per germline. This CDR3 is built from 15 residues. The V segment lost 5 bases and the J segment 10 bases; nucleotides outside the gene matches: 13. CDR3 residues: CASSRVGTGAGGAFF. The CDR3 bases are TGTGCCAGCAGCCGAGTGGGGACAGGGGCCGGGGGAGCTTTCTTT.

The CDR3 nucleotides are TGTGCCAGCAGTTTGTCCGCTAGACCAACCGATGGCTACACCTTC. Its protein product is CASSLSARPTDGYTF. V usage is TRBV28 and J usage is TRBJ1-2; D is unresolved. The CDR3 is 15 residues long. The V gene's germline CDR1 is MDHEN and CDR2 SYDVKM. V dropped 3 bases and J dropped 6 bases, with 17 bases sitting between them.

The CDR3: CASSPLGAGGQETQYF. Written as DNA, the CDR3 is TGTGCCAGTAGTCCCCTGGGGGCGGGAGGACAAGAGACCCAGTACTTC. The chain links TRBV19 to TRBJ2-5, with TRBD2 identical over 8 bases. Trimming at V came to 5 bases and at J to 2 bases, leaving 10 bases not matched to a gene. Looked up from germline, CDR1 is LNHDA and CDR2 is SQIVND (reference sequence). This CDR3 region has 16 residues.

This chain uses TRBV9 with TRBJ2-4; 7 bases are a match to TRBD1. Germline lookup yields CDR1 SGDLS and CDR2 YYNGEE. The length of the CDR3 is 12 residues. V lost 6 bases, J lost 5 bases, and 2 bases stayed unmatched. CDR3 bases: TGTGCCAGCAAAGGACAGGAAAACATTCAGTACTTC. This codes for CASKGQENIQYF.

The chain links TRBV30 to TRBJ2-5; TRBD1 might be the D (5 bases). The CDR3 is made up of 15 amino acids. CDR1 is GTSNPN and CDR2 is SVGIG in the germline V gene (reference sequence). CDR3 loop: CAFVRTLLYQETQYF. CDR3 nucleotide sequence: TGTGCTTTTGTCCGGACACTTCTTTACCAAGAGACCCAGTACTTC.

The rearrangement links TRBV11-2 to TRBJ2-4, with D possibly TRBD2 on 6 matching bases. The length of the CDR3 is 14 residues. Germline V CDR1 and CDR2: SGHAT, FQNNGV. V lost 2 bases to trimming and J lost 8 bases, with 13 bases between them. The CDR3 sequence is CASSLLGGGDIQYF. The CDR3 DNA sequence: TGTGCCAGCAGCTTATTGGGGGGAGGTGACATTCAGTACTTC.

This chain joins TRBV27 and TRBJ1-1, with 9 positions matching TRBD1. Germline V gene lookup returns CDR1 MNHEY and CDR2 SMNVEV (reference sequence). The CDR3 loop spans 13 amino acids. V dropped 4 bases and J dropped 5; count of bases not matched to a gene: 2. CDR3 coding DNA: TGTGCCAGCAGTTGGACAGGGGAAACTGAAGCTTTCTTT. Encoded protein: CASSWTGETEAFF.

The rearrangement uses TRBV6-5 and TRBJ1-1; D uncertain. V lost 2 bases and J lost 2, with 9 bases in between. The V gene's germline CDR1 is MNHEY and CDR2 SVGAGI. The CDR3 extends over 14 amino acids. The DNA of the CDR3 is TGTGCCAGCAGTTACGGCAGAAGAAACACTGAAGCTTTCTTT. This gives the protein CASSYGRRNTEAFF.

The rearrangement joins TRBV3-1 (or the pseudogene TRBV3-2) to TRBJ1-2; 7 nucleotides agree with TRBD1. The junction had 7 bases not matched to a gene; V was cut back by 1 base and J by 8 bases. The CDR3 spans 14 residues. The germline CDR1 and CDR2 sequences are LGHDT and YNNKEL (reference sequence). This CDR3 reads CASSQASTGLGYTF. The CDR3, as DNA: TGTGCCAGCAGCCAAGCATCGACAGGGTTGGGCTACACCTTC.

The V and J genes are TRBV10-3 and TRBJ1-3; tentatively, D is TRBD1 (6 bases). V shed 5 bases and J shed 0 bases, with 20 bases lying between them. CDR3 length: 18 residues. CDR1 is ENHRY and CDR2 is SYGVKD in the germline V gene. CDR3 sequence: CAISTRSPGQLSGNTIYF. CDR3 in DNA: TGTGCCATCAGTACCCGCTCTCCGGGACAACTCTCTGGAAACACCATATATTTT.

This clone has a single count. V usage is TRBV12-3 or TRBV12-4 and J usage is TRBJ2-1; a possible D gene is TRBD1 (6 bases). V dropped 5 bases and J dropped 7 bases, with 12 bases sitting between them. The CDR3 runs to 13 residues. CDR3 DNA sequence: TGTGCCAGCAGTACAGGGATGGGTAATGAGCAGTTCTTC. Protein product: CASSTGMGNEQFF.

V and J are TRBV2 and TRBJ1-6; D possibly corresponds to TRBD1 (5 bases). This CDR3 is built from 14 residues. Germline-derived CDR1 and CDR2 are SNHLY and FYNNEI. With 6 bases removed from V and 7 bases from J, the gap between germline ends came to 13 bases. The CDR3 protein is CASRRDSMNSPLHF. In DNA, the CDR3 is TGTGCCAGCAGGAGGGACTCTATGAATTCACCCCTCCACTTT.

The CDR3 DNA sequence: TGTGCCATCAGTGTGAGTAATGAAGCTTTCTTT. This translates into CAISVSNEAFF. V usage is TRBV10-3 and J usage is TRBJ1-1; no firm D call. Trimming took 4 bases from V and 7 from J, leaving 7 bases between them. This CDR3 is 11 amino acids long. In germline, CDR1 is ENHRY, CDR2 SYGVKD.

V is TRBV11-2 and J is TRBJ2-2, with 8 bases that match TRBD1. This CDR3 comprises 14 residues. Germline loops: CDR1 SGHAT, CDR2 FQNNGV. After removal of 5 bases from V and 5 bases from J, the junction contained 4 bases not matched to a gene. CDR3 protein: CASSPDRATGELFF. The CDR3, as DNA: TGTGCCAGCAGCCCGGACAGGGCGACCGGGGAGCTGTTTTTT.

This chain uses TRBV30 with TRBJ2-5; TRBD2 aligns across 10 bases. The CDR3 loop spans 13 amino acids. Germline V CDR1 and CDR2: GTSNPN, SVGIG (reference sequence). V was pared by 5 bases and J by 4 bases, with 4 bases of the junction left unmatched. Written as DNA, the CDR3 is TGTGCCTGGGGAGCGGGAGGGATAGAGACCCAGTACTTC. Amino acid sequence: CAWGAGGIETQYF.

The chain recombines TRBV28 with TRBJ1-2, with TRBD1 as a possible D gene (5 bases). Germline CDR1 MDHEN, CDR2 SYDVKM. The CDR3 consists of 14 residues. Between the trimmed V and J ends, which lost 6 bases and 5 bases, there was a span of 16 bases. The CDR3 DNA follows: TGTGCCAGCAGCCGCTCCGGGGGGAGATATGGCTACACCTTC. The encoded protein is CASSRSGGRYGYTF.

This chain uses TRBV5-1 with TRBJ1-1, with 7 bases identical to TRBD1. Germline lookup yields CDR1 SGHRS and CDR2 YFSETQ. After removal of 0 bases from V and 0 bases from J, the junction contained 5 bases not matched to a gene. CDR3 length: 16 residues. Written as DNA, the CDR3 is TGCGCCAGCAGCTTGGGGACAGGCAATATGAACACTGAAGCTTTCTTT. It is translated as CASSLGTGNMNTEAFF.

V is TRBV27 and J is TRBJ1-6; 7 nucleotides agree with TRBD1. Germline CDR1 is MNHEY and CDR2 is SMNVEV (reference sequence). V was clipped by 6 bases and J by 1 base; unmatched bases: 12. CDR3 length: 18 residues. CDR3 region: CASRTDRTSASYNSPLHF. DNA of the CDR3: TGTGCCAGCAGAACGGACAGGACCTCGGCTTCCTATAATTCACCCCTCCACTTT.